This TCR beta chain was profiled in a study of Ad26.COV2.S vaccination and SARS-CoV-2 variants. Study overall: Donor was in the COV1001 Ad26.COV2.S trial arm.

V was cut by 7 bases and J by 14 bases, with 15 bases left in between. This CDR3 is 11 amino acids long. CDR1 is DFQATT and CDR2 is SNEGSKA in the germline V gene (reference sequence). Documented treatment: over 15 received Ad26.COV2.S at low or high dose, single or two shots; 5 received placebo; per-sample allocation not given. Material that was analyzed had been drawn on day 63 after the first vaccine or placebo injection. This person who donated was an adult of 18-55 years in Boston. This table comes from immunoSEQ multiplex PCR, and its TCRdb copy is limited to in-frame clones, with some not included. Seen here are some 350,000 clones, approximately 81% observed once, and the top ten hold about 3.3%.

V and J are TRBV20-1 and TRBJ1-6, with D hard to call. The sequencing here drew on peripheral blood, taken in a trial of Ad26.COV2.S vaccine versus placebo. This TCR came from a person between 18 and 65 years old who received the Ad26.COV2.S COVID-19 vaccine or a placebo. The CDR3 protein is CSVAGGLSLHF. The CDR3 DNA reads as TGCAGTGTCGCCGGAGGGCTTTCCCTCCACTTT.